Following are 8 T cell receptor beta chains from one sample sequenced in a study of T-cell memory formation after mild COVID-19. MiXCR was run by TCRdb on the 5' RACE reads, yielding one entry per CDR3 protein. The repertoire consists of about 300,000 distinct CDR3 sequences, with 19% occurring once and the leading ten covering around 21%. The sequencing input was PBMCs or a T cell subset sorted from them (not recorded which). These receptors were obtained from a man in his late teens or twenties who had mild COVID-19 (a few samples of this study predate the infection). Cell type and time point are not known.

The chain has TRBV12-3 or TRBV12-4 and TRBJ1-5, with unresolved D. This CDR3 has 12 amino acids. The V end lost 5 bases, the J end lost 11 bases, and 13 bases lay between the germline ends. The CDR3 sequence: CASSRTGWSQHF. CDR3 in DNA: TGTGCCAGCAGTCGGACGGGTTGGTCCCAGCATTTT.

This rearrangement joins TRBV6-2 or TRBV6-3 to TRBJ2-2; 9 nucleotides match TRBD1. In germline, CDR1 is MNHEY, CDR2 SVGEGT. With V trimmed by 2 bases and J by 2 bases, 3 bases remained unmatched. This CDR3 is 16 amino acids long. The CDR3 nucleotides read TGTGCCAGCAGTTACAGGACAGGGGTTAACACCGGGGAGCTGTTTTTT. It translates to CASSYRTGVNTGELFF.

The J gene is TRBJ1-5, the V gene TRBV13; D is perhaps TRBD1 (5 bases). CDR3 size: 16 residues. V was trimmed by 1 base and J by 3 bases, leaving 13 bases between them. The V gene's germline CDR1 is PRHDT and CDR2 FYEKMQ (reference sequence). CDR3 DNA: TGTGCCAGCAGCTTAGAGGCAGGGCCAACCAATCAGCCCCAGCATTTT. This codes for CASSLEAGPTNQPQHF.

This clonotype was detected many times. This chain connects TRBV5-1 to TRBJ2-3; D not resolved. Trimming took off 0 bases at V and 8 bases at J, with 16 bases between the two ends. The CDR3 consists of 15 residues. Germline lookup yields CDR1 SGHRS and CDR2 YFSETQ. The CDR3: CASSLAENPSSTQYF. The CDR3 nucleotides are TGCGCCAGCAGCTTGGCCGAGAACCCATCGAGTACGCAGTATTTT.

V and J are TRBV6-2 or TRBV6-3 and TRBJ1-1; TRBD1 aligns across 9 bases. Losses at the gene ends were 0 bases for V and 1 base for J; bases not matched to a gene: 9. The CDR3 is made up of 18 amino acids. CDR1 and CDR2 from the germline V gene are MNHEY and SVGEGT. The CDR3 is CASSYSNTGTGKNTEAFF. CDR3 DNA: TGTGCCAGCAGTTACTCGAATACGGGGACAGGGAAGAACACTGAAGCTTTCTTT.

The chain has TRBV12-3 or TRBV12-4 and TRBJ1-1; TRBD1 is a possible D gene (6 bases). Trimming cost V 6 bases and J 6 bases, with 14 bases left between them. This CDR3 spans 13 amino acids. CDR3 DNA: TGTGCCAGCAGCAGGGCGGGACACCCTGAAGCTTTCTTT. Translating gives CASSRAGHPEAFF.

The V and J genes are TRBV7-6 and TRBJ2-6; D unclear. The V gene lost 5 bases and the J gene lost 4 bases, with 9 bases spanning the gap. The length of the CDR3 is 14 residues. Germline V gene sequence: CDR1 SGHVS, CDR2 FNYEAQ. The CDR3, as DNA: TGTGCCAGCAGCCTACACCAGGGGGCCAACGTCCTGACTTTC. Its translation is CASSLHQGANVLTF.

This clonotype turned up a few times. This chain links TRBV4-1 with TRBJ1-6, with D possibly TRBD1 on 5 matching bases. Trimming took off 2 bases at V and 8 bases at J, with 16 bases between the two ends. Germline CDR1 is MGHRA and CDR2 is YSYEKL. This CDR3 region has 16 residues. DNA of the CDR3: TGCGCCAGCAGCCAAATACAGGACATCGGCTATTCACCCCTCCACTTT. Its protein is CASSQIQDIGYSPLHF.